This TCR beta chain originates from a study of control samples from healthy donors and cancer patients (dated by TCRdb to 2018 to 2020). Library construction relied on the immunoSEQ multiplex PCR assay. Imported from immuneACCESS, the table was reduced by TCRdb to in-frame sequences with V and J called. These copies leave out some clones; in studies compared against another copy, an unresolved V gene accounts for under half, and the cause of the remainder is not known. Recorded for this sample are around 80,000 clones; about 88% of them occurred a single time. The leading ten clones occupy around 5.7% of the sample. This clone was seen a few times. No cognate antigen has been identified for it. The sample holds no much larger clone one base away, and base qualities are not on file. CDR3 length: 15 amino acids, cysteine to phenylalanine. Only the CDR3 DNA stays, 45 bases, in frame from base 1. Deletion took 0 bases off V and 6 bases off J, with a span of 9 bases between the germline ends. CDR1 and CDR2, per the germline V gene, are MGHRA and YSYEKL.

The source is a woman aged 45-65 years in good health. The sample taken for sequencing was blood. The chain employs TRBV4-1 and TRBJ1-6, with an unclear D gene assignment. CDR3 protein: CASSQDALFNSPLHF. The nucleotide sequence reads TGCGCCAGCAGCCAAGATGCACTCTTTAATTCACCCCTCCACTTT.